This TCR beta chain is from a study of identical twins. Trimming shortened V by 4 bases and J by 2 bases, and 16 bases separated the two germline ends. Germline lookup yields CDR1 SGHDT and CDR2 YYEEEE. This CDR3 region has 15 residues. TCRdb passed the 5' RACE reads through MiXCR, listing each CDR3 protein once. The sample includes 650,000 to 800,000 distinct CDR3 sequences, less than 10% of them seen just once. The same data also contributed to another study, on yellow fever vaccine responses in identical twins.

The sequenced sample was PBMCs. This receptor was identified in a woman aged 18-30 years in good health. The chain recombines TRBV5-6 with TRBJ2-7; no firm D call. CDR3 bases: TGTGCCAGCAGCCCTTATTTACGGCTAACCTACGAGCAGTACTTC. Translated: CASSPYLRLTYEQYF.